Each of the 27 T cell receptor beta chains below was sequenced from the same sample in a study of T cells in Graves' hyperthyroidism and ophthalmopathy. From RNA transcripts, TCR beta CDR3 regions were amplified. The HTBI set primed first-round TCR CDR3 RT-PCR. A single record per CDR3 protein comes from TCRdb applying MiXCR to the multiplex PCR reads. This sample yields roughly 700,000 distinct CDR3 sequences, of which around a third are seen a single time; around 32% belongs to the top ten. Sequencing input: blood. The receptors here all came from a woman aged 40 to 49 with Graves' hyperthyroidism.

The CDR3 loop reads CASLLYSGANVLTF. The DNA for the CDR3 is TGTGCCAGCCTCCTTTACTCTGGGGCCAACGTCCTGACTTTC. The chain employs TRBV6-5 and TRBJ2-6, with unresolved D. Trimming cost V 8 bases and J 0 bases, with 8 bases left between them. This CDR3 region has 14 residues. CDR1 MNHEY and CDR2 SVGAGI come from the germline V gene.

At least ten counts were recorded for this clonotype. V and J are TRBV7-2 and TRBJ1-2; D not resolved. Trimming left V 2 bases short and J 8 bases short, with 18 bases between. Germline loops: CDR1 SGHTA, CDR2 FQGNSA. This CDR3 region has 15 residues. The CDR3 here is CASSLPGLPVAGYTF. The CDR3 DNA sequence: TGTGCCAGCAGCTTACCGGGGTTGCCGGTGGCCGGCTACACCTTC.

V usage is TRBV6-5 and J usage is TRBJ1-1; D is undetermined. Trimming took 7 bases from V and 5 from J, leaving 11 bases between them. CDR1 and CDR2 from the germline V gene are MNHEY and SVGAGI. This CDR3 is built from 12 residues. CDR3 nucleotides: TGTGCCAGCATCTTGGTACAGACTGAAGCTTTCTTT. Translating gives CASILVQTEAFF.

Concerning this clonotype: This clone may be a read error of a much larger clone one base away. The chain employs TRBV2 and TRBJ2-2; D possibly corresponds to TRBD2 (5 bases). This CDR3 spans 12 amino acids. CDR1 and CDR2 (germline): SNHLY, FYNNEI. CDR3 DNA sequence: TGCGCCAGCAGTGGTGCCACCGGGGAGCTGTCTTTT. Residues: CASSGATGELSF.

Concerning this clonotype itself: The CDR3 does not end in the conserved phenylalanine or tryptophan, so this is likely a read error. The limits of the CDR3 on the DNA are not certain, so only TCRdb's listed CDR3 is given. The gene calls are TRBV20-1 and TRBJ1-6. Germline V gene data show CDR1 as DFQATT and CDR2 as SNEGSKA (reference sequence). From its first to its last residue, the CDR3 has 9 amino acids. CDR3 protein: CSARRQPTY.

This clonotype turned up a few times. This chain uses TRBV5-1 with TRBJ2-5; either TRBD1 or TRBD2 may fit D (5 bases each). Between the trimmed V and J ends, which lost 6 bases and 7 bases, there was a span of 16 bases. CDR1 SGHRS and CDR2 YFSETQ come from the germline V gene. The CDR3 is 13 residues long. The CDR3: CASTMGPTRTQYF. The CDR3 region has the DNA TGCGCCAGCACTATGGGACCGACGCGGACCCAGTACTTC.

This clonotype occurred a few times. The rearrangement uses TRBV2 and TRBJ1-1, with TRBD1 matching over 12 bases. This CDR3 region has 16 residues. After removal of 8 bases from V and 4 bases from J, the junction contained 11 bases not matched to a gene. Germline CDR1 is SNHLY and CDR2 is FYNNEI. This chain's CDR3 is CASAGTGGAGRTEAFF. The CDR3 nucleotides read TGTGCCAGCGCCGGGACAGGGGGCGCTGGGCGCACTGAAGCTTTCTTT.

Concerning this clonotype: A junction end diverges from the germline sequence, so it may reflect a read error. The chain combines TRBV10-3 with TRBJ2-2; 12 bases agree with TRBD1. CDR3 length equals 14 residues. Germline lookup yields CDR1 ENHRY and CDR2 SYGVKD. In nucleotides, the CDR3 is TGTGCCATCAGCCCGGGACAGGGGGCCGGAGAGCTGTTTTTT. Translated, it gives CAISPGQGAGELFF.

Regarding this clonotype: A much larger clone differs from this one at a single base, so this may be a read error. This sequence joins TRBV10-2 and TRBJ1-2; D is ambiguous. The CDR3 is 15 residues long. Germline V gene lookup returns CDR1 WSHSY and CDR2 SAAADI. Trimming shortened V by 6 bases and J by 7 bases, and 21 bases separated the two germline ends. The CDR3, as DNA: TGCGCCAGCAGCATCAAAGGTGGCAGACCCTGTGGCTACACCTTC. It codes for CASSIKGGRPCGYTF.

This clonotype was found many times. The chain joins TRBV6-5 to TRBJ1-6, with a possible D match to TRBD1 (6 bases). Germline V gene sequence: CDR1 MNHEY, CDR2 SVGAGI. CDR3 length: 15 residues. Trimming removed 0 bases at V and 6 bases at J, with 9 bases between. The CDR3 loop reads CASSYSDRSNSPLHF. The CDR3 coding sequence is TGTGCCAGCAGTTACTCGGACAGATCTAATTCACCCCTCCACTTT.

The chain is built from TRBV4-1 and TRBJ1-2, with D unresolved. There are 13 residues in the CDR3. Per the germline V gene, CDR1 is MGHRA and CDR2 is YSYEKL. Trimming left V 8 bases short and J 2 bases short, with 12 bases between. CDR3 nucleotide sequence: TGCGCCAGCCAAATGGACGGGAACTATGGCTACACCTTC. This gives the protein CASQMDGNYGYTF.

This clonotype was seen a few times. This likely comes from a read error, as the CDR3 has no conserved phenylalanine or tryptophan at its end. No DNA is shown, since the ends of the CDR3 on it are uncertain; the CDR3 is the one TCRdb lists. This chain connects TRBV2 to TRBJ1-2; TRBD1 is the table's D call, not checked against the DNA. The length of the CDR3 is 15 amino acids, counting both ends. Germline V gives CDR1 SNHLY, CDR2 FYNNEI. The CDR3 here is CASSLGTLPGNFYLS.

This chain links TRBV4-2 with TRBJ2-5; TRBD2 agrees at 8 bases. The ends lost 8 bases at V and 2 bases at J; junction bases unmatched: 10. CDR1 LGHNA and CDR2 YNFKEQ come from the germline V gene. The CDR3 runs to 15 residues. The CDR3 loop is CASGKLAEKQETQYF. The DNA for the CDR3 is TGTGCCAGCGGCAAACTAGCGGAGAAGCAAGAGACCCAGTACTTC.

Comments on this clonotype: This clone may be a read error of a much larger clone one base away. The chain combines TRBV19 with TRBJ1-3, with no clear D. Trimming removed 7 bases at V and 8 bases at J, with 12 bases between. This CDR3 spans 12 amino acids. Germline V gene lookup returns CDR1 LNHDA and CDR2 SQIVND (reference sequence). The chain's CDR3 is CASTDVGDTIYF. The CDR3 coding sequence is TGTGCCAGTACTGACGTGGGAGACACCATATATTTT.

This chain connects TRBV6-1 to TRBJ2-7, with no clear D. Trimming took 9 bases from V and 4 from J, leaving 25 bases between them. This CDR3 region has 16 residues. The germline V gene has CDR1 MNHNS and CDR2 SASEGT. CDR3 protein: CASRKTRTTSTYEQYF. In nucleotides, the CDR3 is TGTGCCAGTAGAAAGACCCGTACTACTTCGACTTACGAGCAGTACTTC.

This chain uses TRBV7-2 with TRBJ1-6; D remains unclear. Germline assignment: CDR1 SGHTA and CDR2 FQGNSA. The CDR3 runs to 14 residues. V dropped 8 bases and J dropped 9 bases, with 17 bases sitting between them. The DNA for the CDR3 is TGTGCCAGCTCACCACTTTTCGGCTGTTCACCCCTCCACTTT. This codes for CASSPLFGCSPLHF.

This clonotype came up many times. The CDR3 reads CASSGRFIYF. The CDR3 region has the DNA TGTGCCAGCAGCGGCAGATTCATATATTTT. The chain uses TRBV25-1 and TRBJ1-3, with D hard to call. The CDR3 is made up of 10 amino acids. The germline gives CDR1 MGHDK, CDR2 SYGVNS. V was clipped by 6 bases and J by 12 bases, with 9 bases between them.

For this clonotype: A much larger clone is a single base away; this may be a read error. This chain joins TRBV20-1 and TRBJ2-5; possible D gene TRBD1, 7 bases. The CDR3 is made up of 14 amino acids. V dropped 1 base and J dropped 9 bases, with 18 bases sitting between them. The germline V gene has CDR1 DFQATT and CDR2 SNEGSKA (reference sequence). This CDR3 reads CSARASGGWEAQYF. In DNA form, the CDR3 reads TGCAGTGCTAGAGCTTCAGGGGGATGGGAGGCCCAGTACTTC.

The rearrangement uses TRBV5-6 and TRBJ1-2; D not resolved. Between the trimmed V and J ends, which lost 4 bases and 4 bases, there was a span of 11 bases. Per the germline V gene, CDR1 is SGHDT and CDR2 is YYEEEE. The CDR3 covers 13 residues. CDR3 sequence reads: CASSIRRFYGYTF. The DNA of the CDR3 is TGTGCCAGCAGCATCCGACGGTTCTATGGCTACACCTTC.

This clonotype showed up just a few times. In DNA form, the CDR3 reads TGTGCCAGCTCACCAGTGGCAGCGACCCTTAATTCACCCCTCCACTTT. It yields the protein CASSPVAATLNSPLHF. The genes are TRBV7-2 and TRBJ1-6, with D uncertain. The germline gives CDR1 SGHTA, CDR2 FQGNSA. The ends were cut back, 8 bases at V and 6 bases at J, with 20 bases in the middle. The CDR3 totals 16 residues.

This clonotype has a count of ten or more. The chain links TRBV6-5 to TRBJ1-6; D ambiguous. Germline-derived CDR1 and CDR2 are MNHEY and SVGAGI. V dropped 3 bases and J dropped 7 bases, with 10 bases sitting between them. This CDR3 spans 14 amino acids. The CDR3 region is CASSYRTANSPLHF. Written as DNA, the CDR3 is TGTGCCAGCAGTTATCGGACGGCGAATTCACCCCTCCACTTT.

This clonotype was observed at least ten times. The chain uses TRBV29-1 and TRBJ1-3; D remains unclear. This CDR3 has 14 residues. The V end lost 0 bases, the J end lost 0 bases, and 6 bases lay between the germline ends. CDR1 and CDR2 from the germline V gene are SQVTM and ANQGSEA. The CDR3 spells CSVEDAASGNTIYF. The CDR3 DNA follows: TGCAGCGTTGAAGATGCGGCCTCTGGAAACACCATATATTTT.

V is TRBV10-3 and J is TRBJ1-5; TRBD1 matches at 8 bases. The V gene end was trimmed by 6 bases and the J gene end by 3 bases; junction bases not matched to a gene: 10. From germline, CDR1 is ENHRY and CDR2 SYGVKD. CDR3 length equals 16 residues. The CDR3 is CAISQYTGGNNQPQHF. The CDR3 DNA sequence: TGTGCCATCAGCCAATATACAGGGGGAAACAATCAGCCCCAGCATTTT.

This clonotype was detected only a few times. The chain couples TRBV12-3 or TRBV12-4 to TRBJ1-5; tentatively, D is TRBD1 (5 bases). CDR3 length: 18 amino acids. Trimming stripped 6 bases from V and 0 bases from J, with 21 bases between. In DNA form, the CDR3 reads TGTGCCAGCAGCCCTTCGGAGGGACCCTATTATAGCAATCAGCCCCAGCATTTT. Amino acids: CASSPSEGPYYSNQPQHF.

The table lists this clonotype with a few counts. V and J are TRBV7-2 and TRBJ2-2; D not resolved. The CDR3 covers 16 residues. Trimming left V 5 bases short and J 4 bases short, with 17 bases between. CDR1 and CDR2 from the germline V gene are SGHTA and FQGNSA. This CDR3 is CASSGRTALGTGELFF. CDR3 DNA: TGTGCCAGCAGCGGCCGGACGGCCCTGGGCACCGGGGAGCTGTTTTTT.

A remark on this clonotype: Being one base from a much bigger clone, this may be a read error. The chain joins TRBV7-2 to TRBJ1-1, with D possibly TRBD1 on 6 matching bases. Trimming removed 6 bases at V and 3 bases at J, with 11 bases between. Germline V gene sequence: CDR1 SGHTA, CDR2 FQGNSA. The CDR3 runs 13 residues. CDR3: CASRPQGYTEAFF. The CDR3 DNA is TGTGCCAGCAGGCCACAGGGCTACACTGAAGCTTTCTTT.

As to this clonotype: With a much larger clone just one base away, this may be a read error. The gene calls are TRBV7-9 and TRBJ1-2, with TRBD1 identical over 8 bases. Germline values: CDR1 SEHNR, CDR2 FQNEAQ (reference sequence). The CDR3 totals 16 residues. CDR3 nucleotides: TGTACCAGCAGCTTAGTCCCTTTGGACAGGGACTATGGCTACACCTTC. Encoded protein: CTSSLVPLDRDYGYTF.